This T cell receptor (beta chain) was obtained from a study of control samples from healthy donors and cancer patients. Germline trimming cut 4 bases from V and 1 base from J; bases unmatched to any gene: 2. The CDR3 runs 15 residues. CDR1 is WNHNN and CDR2 is SYGVQD in the germline V gene (reference sequence). Sequenced by immunoSEQ multiplex PCR; TCRdb stores in-frame clones only, minus some. In the table there are over 100,000 clones, 88% of which are singletons. Material: blood. The TCR was taken from a man aged 35 to 55 in good health. The chain combines TRBV10-1 with TRBJ2-4; the match to TRBD2 covers 9 bases. The CDR3 bases are TGCGCCAGCAGTGGGACTAGCGTGGCCAAAAACATTCAGTACTTC. Translating gives CASSGTSVAKNIQYF.